The next 15 T cell receptor beta chains were all read from a single sample in a study of T cell responses to AZD1222 COVID-19 vaccine. Only in-frame clones appear in the TCRdb table, and some are missing; sequencing was by immunoSEQ multiplex PCR. The sample includes more than 110,000 clones, about 92% of them seen just once. The starting material was peripheral blood, obtained on day 0 of AZD1222 vaccination. Receptors were obtained from an adult in good health.

The chain links TRBV11-3 to TRBJ2-7, with TRBD2 matching over 9 bases. The germline CDR1 and CDR2 sequences are SGHNT and YENEEA. V was clipped by 5 bases and J by 7 bases; unmatched bases: 6. CDR3 length equals 13 residues. In DNA form, the CDR3 reads TGTGCCAGCAGCGAGGCGGGAGGGCCGGAGCAGTACTTC. It specifies CASSEAGGPEQYF.

The chain recombines TRBV19 with TRBJ1-3; D is possibly TRBD1 (5 bases). The CDR3 is 16 residues long. Trimming stripped 6 bases from V and 5 bases from J, with 20 bases between. Looked up from germline, CDR1 is LNHDA and CDR2 is SQIVND (reference sequence). CDR3 DNA: TGTGCCAGTAGGGCAGGGAGGGCTGGACTCCGAAACACCATATATTTT. It is translated as CASRAGRAGLRNTIYF.

The V gene is TRBV6-4, the J gene TRBJ2-3, with no clear D. Germline CDR1 and CDR2: MRHNA and SNTAGT. The V gene lost 0 bases and the J gene lost 10 bases, with 17 bases spanning the gap. This CDR3 region has 15 residues. The CDR3 DNA sequence: TGTGCCAGCAGTGACTCGTGGCCTCCATTATTACCGCAGTATTTT. Protein product: CASSDSWPPLLPQYF.

This clone has only a few counts. The rearrangement joins TRBV27 to TRBJ2-2, with a weak D call TRBD1 (6 bases). This CDR3 has 15 residues. Germline CDR1 and CDR2: MNHEY and SMNVEV (reference sequence). V was shortened by 7 bases and J by 0 bases, with 12 bases between the two germline ends. In DNA, the CDR3 is TGTGCCAGCACCCCCCGGACAGCGAACACCGGGGAGCTGTTTTTT. It codes for CASTPRTANTGELFF.

The chain joins TRBV2 to TRBJ1-6, with TRBD1 identical over 9 bases. This CDR3 spans 14 amino acids. The trim removed 6 bases at V and 10 bases at J, leaving 7 bases unmatched. Germline V gene lookup returns CDR1 SNHLY and CDR2 FYNNEI. CDR3 sequence (DNA): TGTGCCAGCAGAGACGGGACAGGGTCCTCACCCCTCCACTTT. Its protein is CASRDGTGSSPLHF.

The chain carries TRBV5-5 and TRBJ1-4; 8 bases align to TRBD1. The CDR3 is 16 residues long. With V trimmed by 4 bases and J by 7 bases, 12 bases remained unmatched. Per the germline V gene, CDR1 is SGHKS and CDR2 is YYEKEE (reference sequence). The CDR3 spells CASSSLFRGPSEKLFF. CDR3 coding DNA: TGTGCCAGCAGCAGCCTCTTCAGGGGGCCGAGTGAAAAACTGTTTTTT. The whole variable domain, filled in from reference TRBV5-5 and TRBJ1-4, reads DAGVTQSPTHLIKTRGQQVTLRCSPISGHKSVSWYQQVLGQGPQFIFQYYEKEERGRGNFPDRFSARQFPNYSSELNVNALLLGDSALYLCASSSLFRGPSEKLFFGSGTQLSVL.

This rearrangement joins TRBV6-1 to TRBJ1-6; tentative D call: TRBD1 (6 bases). V was cut by 0 bases and J by 0 bases, with 9 bases left in between. The CDR3 is 17 residues long. Germline V gene sequence: CDR1 MNHNS, CDR2 SASEGT. CDR3 sequence: CASSEAAGVSYNSPLHF. The CDR3 DNA is TGTGCCAGCAGTGAAGCGGCAGGGGTCTCCTATAATTCACCCCTCCACTTT.

The V and J genes are TRBV3-1 (or the pseudogene TRBV3-2) and TRBJ2-7, with unresolved D. The CDR3 runs 13 residues. Germline-derived CDR1 and CDR2 are LGHDT and YNNKEL (reference sequence). V lost 2 bases, J lost 2 bases, and 7 bases lay in between. CDR3 loop: CASSQLSTYEQYF. The CDR3 DNA reads as TGTGCCAGCAGCCAACTCTCAACCTACGAGCAGTACTTC.

The table lists this clone with a few counts. The chain couples TRBV2 to TRBJ2-3; 14 bases fit TRBD2. Germline loops: CDR1 SNHLY, CDR2 FYNNEI. The CDR3 runs to 17 residues. Trimming took 6 bases from V and 0 from J; bases not matched to a gene: 5. CDR3: CASSAGTSGSSTDTQYF. The CDR3 nucleotides are TGTGCCAGCAGCGCCGGGACTAGCGGGAGTAGCACAGATACGCAGTATTTT.

The V and J genes are TRBV19 and TRBJ2-5; D is possibly TRBD2 (6 bases). The CDR3 has 14 residues. V dropped 6 bases and J dropped 4 bases, with 15 bases sitting between them. Germline assignment: CDR1 LNHDA and CDR2 SQIVND (reference sequence). CDR3 region: CASSRDYGGETQYF. CDR3 nucleotides: TGTGCCAGTAGCCGGGATTACGGGGGAGAGACCCAGTACTTC.

The J gene is TRBJ1-2, the V gene TRBV30; 7 positions agree with TRBD1. After removal of 4 bases from V and 5 bases from J, the junction contained 7 bases not matched to a gene. This CDR3 region has 13 residues. CDR1 and CDR2 (germline): GTSNPN, SVGIG (reference sequence). DNA of the CDR3: TGTGCCTGGATTGGAGGGGGCGATTATGGCTACACCTTC. Amino acid sequence: CAWIGGGDYGYTF.

V usage is TRBV4-2 and J usage is TRBJ2-3, with 11 bases matching TRBD2. Germline V gene data show CDR1 as LGHNA and CDR2 as YNFKEQ. This CDR3 spans 17 amino acids. The J segment lost 6 bases and the V segment lost 4 bases, leaving 12 bases of the junction unmatched. The DNA for the CDR3 is TGTGCCAGCAGCCTCCCAAGGGTTAGCGGGAGGGCCGATACGCAGTATTTT. It is translated as CASSLPRVSGRADTQYF.

V and J are TRBV15 and TRBJ1-6; 10 bases are a match to TRBD1. This CDR3 region has 16 residues. Germline-derived CDR1 and CDR2 are LNHNV and YYDKDF (reference sequence). V shed 2 bases, J shed 6 bases, and the junction held 4 bases outside the gene matches. The CDR3, as DNA: TGTGCCACCAGCAGATCGGGACAGGGGAGTAATTCACCCCTCCACTTT. Translating it yields CATSRSGQGSNSPLHF.

The chain recombines TRBV15 with TRBJ2-5; TRBD2 is a possible D gene (5 bases). V was shortened by 4 bases and J by 7 bases, with 10 bases between the two germline ends. Germline assignment: CDR1 LNHNV and CDR2 YYDKDF (reference sequence). CDR3 length equals 12 residues. CDR3 protein: CATSNRGGTQYF. The DNA of the CDR3 is TGTGCCACCAGCAACCGAGGAGGGACCCAGTACTTC. Together with reference TRBV15 and TRBJ2-5, the CDR3 gives the full variable domain: DAMVIQNPRYQVTQFGKPVTLSCSQTLNHNVMYWYQQKSSQAPKLLFHYYDKDFNNEADTPDNFQSRRPNTSFCFLDIRSPGLGDTAMYLCATSNRGGTQYFGPGTRLLVL.

V gene TRBV11-3 combines with J gene TRBJ2-7; D is possibly TRBD1 (6 bases). CDR3 length: 14 amino acids. Trimming took 1 base from V and 7 from J, leaving 14 bases between them. CDR1 and CDR2 from the germline V gene are SGHNT and YENEEA. The CDR3, as DNA: TGTGCCAGCAGCTTAGGCCAACAGGGCGCTGAGCAGTACTTC. Protein product: CASSLGQQGAEQYF.